The 28 T cell receptor beta chains below were found in one sample sequenced in a study of OX40 agonist ivuxolimab in advanced cancers. Only in-frame clones appear in the TCRdb table, and some are missing; sequencing was by immunoSEQ multiplex PCR. The table lists roughly 7,000 clones, about four fifths of them singletons. Here the sequenced sample was CD4+ or CD8+ T cells sorted from blood, taken in a trial of the OX40 agonist ivuxolimab. The receptors stem from an adult with an advanced solid tumor such as melanoma, head and neck, liver or kidney cancer.

This clone was counted a single time. The chain recombines TRBV2 with TRBJ2-3; D is unresolved. V dropped 7 bases and J dropped 2 bases, with 16 bases sitting between them. The CDR3 loop spans 15 amino acids. Germline V gives CDR1 SNHLY, CDR2 FYNNEI. The CDR3: CASTERTSITDTQYF. DNA for the CDR3: TGTGCCAGCACGGAACGTACAAGCATCACAGATACGCAGTATTTT.

This clone turned up a few times. The rearrangement uses TRBV7-6 and TRBJ2-7, with 9 bases that match TRBD1. The CDR3 is 14 amino acids. Germline V lookup: CDR1 SGHVS, CDR2 FNYEAQ. With V trimmed by 4 bases and J by 4 bases, 5 bases remained unmatched. As DNA, the CDR3 is TGTGCCAGCAGCTCCGGGACAGGGAAGTACGAGCAGTACTTC. Protein sequence: CASSSGTGKYEQYF.

V gene TRBV13 combines with J gene TRBJ2-1; 8 nucleotides match TRBD2. Per germline, CDR1 PRHDT and CDR2 FYEKMQ (reference sequence). V was pared by 3 bases and J by 9 bases, with 13 bases of the junction left unmatched. The length of the CDR3 is 16 residues. The DNA for the CDR3 is TGTGCCAGCAGCTTGGGACTAGTAGTGGGCAGCACTGAGCAGTTCTTC. Residues: CASSLGLVVGSTEQFF.

This clone was found once. V gene TRBV2 combines with J gene TRBJ2-2; no definite D call. The V end was cut by 3 bases, the J end by 9 bases, with 5 bases between. Germline-derived CDR1 and CDR2 are SNHLY and FYNNEI. CDR3 size: 11 residues. The CDR3 region is CASSDNRELFF. The CDR3, as DNA: TGTGCCAGCAGTGATAATAGGGAGCTGTTTTTT.

V is TRBV27 and J is TRBJ2-7; a weak D match, TRBD1 (6 bases). Germline values: CDR1 MNHEY, CDR2 SMNVEV (reference sequence). The CDR3 totals 13 residues. The ends were cut back, 4 bases at V and 5 bases at J, with 12 bases in the middle. The DNA for the CDR3 is TGTGCCAGCAGTTCAGGGGCCGTCCACGAGCAGTACTTC. This sequence encodes CASSSGAVHEQYF.

This clone was seen only a few times. The chain combines TRBV4-1 with TRBJ1-4; D gene uncertain. With 4 bases removed from V and 2 bases from J, the gap between germline ends came to 11 bases. Germline V CDR1 and CDR2: MGHRA, YSYEKL. The CDR3 totals 15 residues. CDR3 amino acids: CASSPFWATNEKLFF. The CDR3 DNA reads as TGCGCCAGCAGCCCCTTTTGGGCGACTAATGAAAAACTGTTTTTT.

The rearrangement links TRBV9 to TRBJ2-1; 12 positions agree with TRBD2. The V and J ends lost 3 bases and 4 bases, in that order; junction bases with no gene match: 2. The CDR3 length is 15 residues. Per germline, CDR1 SGDLS and CDR2 YYNGEE. The CDR3 here is CASSASGGEYNEQFF. The CDR3 nucleotides are TGTGCCAGCAGCGCTAGCGGGGGGGAGTACAATGAGCAGTTCTTC.

This clone appeared a few times. This rearrangement joins TRBV18 to TRBJ1-1; maybe TRBD1 (6 bases). The CDR3 loop spans 15 amino acids. Germline CDR1 is KGHSH and CDR2 is LQKENI. The germline V and J ends were trimmed by 5 bases and 0 bases, with 13 bases remaining between them. The CDR3 region is CASSELTGMNTEAFF. Written as DNA, the CDR3 is TGTGCCAGCTCAGAACTGACAGGCATGAACACTGAAGCTTTCTTT.

This clone was recorded once. The rearrangement links TRBV5-1 to TRBJ1-1; TRBD1 might be the D (5 bases). This CDR3 contains 15 residues. V was clipped by 0 bases and J by 4 bases, with 13 bases between them. CDR1 and CDR2 from the germline V gene are SGHRS and YFSETQ. The CDR3 DNA follows: TGCGCCAGCAGCTTGGACCAGGGAAGGGTCACTGAAGCTTTCTTT. Translating it yields CASSLDQGRVTEAFF.

The V and J genes are TRBV2 and TRBJ2-2; D tentatively fits TRBD1 or TRBD2 (6 bases each). Germline V CDR1 and CDR2: SNHLY, FYNNEI. Trimming removed 6 bases at V and 5 bases at J, with 13 bases between. The CDR3 totals 14 residues. The CDR3 coding sequence is TGTGCCAGCAGGGGGGGCCTTAGGACCGGGGAGCTGTTTTTT. The encoded protein is CASRGGLRTGELFF.

This clone was detected once. This chain joins TRBV30 and TRBJ2-7; no clear D. V lost 2 bases to trimming and J lost 3 bases, with 2 bases between them. Germline assignment: CDR1 GTSNPN and CDR2 SVGIG (reference sequence). This CDR3 spans 10 amino acids. The CDR3 loop reads CAWSHYEQYF. DNA of the CDR3: TGTGCCTGGAGTCACTACGAGCAGTACTTC.

The chain combines TRBV30 with TRBJ1-1, with 7 positions matching TRBD1. The V gene's germline CDR1 is GTSNPN and CDR2 SVGIG (reference sequence). Trimming cost V 5 bases and J 4 bases; bases outside gene matches: 10. The CDR3 sequence is 14 residues long. CDR3 coding DNA: TGTGCCTGGGATCTTGACAGGGAGGGCACTGAAGCTTTCTTT. It is translated as CAWDLDREGTEAFF.

The gene calls are TRBV2 and TRBJ1-2; D gene unclear. The CDR3 is 11 residues long. The V and J ends lost 6 bases and 1 base respectively, with 3 bases between them. Germline CDR1 SNHLY, CDR2 FYNNEI. Here the CDR3 reads CASRVNYGYTF. The CDR3 DNA reads as TGTGCCAGCAGGGTTAACTATGGCTACACCTTC.

This sequence joins TRBV5-5 and TRBJ2-3; D is possibly TRBD1 (5 bases). CDR3 length equals 15 residues. The V end was cut by 2 bases, the J end by 1 base, with 11 bases between. The germline CDR1 and CDR2 sequences are SGHKS and YYEKEE (reference sequence). CDR3 residues: CASSFATARTDTQYF. CDR3 bases: TGTGCCAGCAGCTTTGCGACAGCTCGCACAGATACGCAGTATTTT.

This clone was recorded once. The chain joins TRBV11-3 to TRBJ2-1; D unresolved. The CDR3 contains 12 residues. V lost 1 base and J 3 bases, leaving 1 base between the germline ends. Germline-derived CDR1 and CDR2 are SGHNT and YENEEA. The CDR3 region is CASSLGYNEQFF. In DNA form, the CDR3 reads TGTGCCAGCAGCTTAGGCTACAATGAGCAGTTCTTC.

With respect to this clone: Germline and junction disagree at one end, which may indicate a read error. The chain uses TRBV9 and TRBJ2-7, with TRBD2 identical over 8 bases. Germline CDR1 reads SGDLS; CDR2 reads YYNGEE. The length of the CDR3 is 15 residues. CDR3: CASGRASGFSYGQYF. The CDR3 nucleotides read TGTGCCAGCGGAAGGGCTAGCGGGTTTTCCTACGGGCAGTACTTC.

This chain joins TRBV28 and TRBJ2-1, with 9 positions matching TRBD1. The germline V gene encodes CDR1 MDHEN and CDR2 SYDVKM. The CDR3 spans 14 residues. The ends lost 8 bases at V and 4 bases at J; junction bases unmatched: 6. The DNA of the CDR3 is TGTGCCAGCTCCGGGACAGGGCAGTACAATGAGCAGTTCTTC. Translating gives CASSGTGQYNEQFF.

The sample holds a few counts of this clone. This sequence joins TRBV4-3 and TRBJ2-5; TRBD1 or TRBD2 may be the D gene (6 bases each). The V and J ends lost 4 bases and 5 bases respectively, with 20 bases between them. This CDR3 has 16 residues. Germline V gives CDR1 LGHNA, CDR2 YSLEER. The CDR3 DNA sequence: TGCGCCAGCAGCCCCCGGGAAGGGGGGTACGGCGAGACCCAGTACTTC. This gives the protein CASSPREGGYGETQYF.

This chain links TRBV6-4 with TRBJ1-1; the D is unclear. CDR1 and CDR2 (germline): MRHNA, SNTAGT. The CDR3 loop spans 14 amino acids. V was pared by 5 bases and J by 2 bases, with 12 bases between. The CDR3 sequence: CASSYYRRNTEAFF. In DNA form, the CDR3 reads TGTGCCAGCAGTTACTACAGAAGAAACACTGAAGCTTTCTTT.

This chain joins TRBV7-3 and TRBJ2-2; no firm D call. The germline V gene encodes CDR1 SGHTA and CDR2 FQGTGA. This CDR3 comprises 11 residues. Trimming cost V 7 bases and J 3 bases, with 3 bases left between them. In nucleotides, the CDR3 is TGTGCCAGCACCCACACCGGGGAGCTGTTTTTT. This translates into CASTHTGELFF. The entire variable domain, with the rest obtained from reference TRBV7-3 and TRBJ2-2, is as follows: GAGVSQTPSNKVTEKGKYVELRCDPISGHTALYWYRQSLGQGPEFLIYFQGTGAADDSGLPNDRFFAVRPEGSVSTLKIQRTERGDSAVYLCASTHTGELFFGEGSRLTVL.

The chain employs TRBV9 and TRBJ1-6, with D possibly being TRBD1 (6 bases). V gave up 3 bases and J gave up 6 bases, with 13 bases separating them. The germline V gene has CDR1 SGDLS and CDR2 YYNGEE. This CDR3 has 15 residues. CDR3 amino acids: CASSEGGGSNSPLHF. In nucleotides, the CDR3 is TGTGCCAGCAGCGAGGGGGGGGGAAGTAATTCACCCCTCCACTTT.

This clone was observed a handful of times. This rearrangement joins TRBV19 to TRBJ2-2; D is unresolved. Trimming pared 7 bases from V and 10 bases from J, leaving 13 bases between. Germline CDR1 reads LNHDA; CDR2 reads SQIVND (reference sequence). The CDR3 has 12 amino acids. CDR3 in amino acids: CASNGPQEELFF. CDR3 sequence (DNA): TGTGCCAGTAACGGCCCGCAAGAGGAGCTGTTTTTT.

J is TRBJ1-5 and V is TRBV6-1; D not resolved. The germline V gene encodes CDR1 MNHNS and CDR2 SASEGT. V lost 2 bases and J 3 bases, leaving 8 bases between the germline ends. The CDR3 consists of 14 residues. DNA for the CDR3: TGTGCCAGCAGTGAATTGGGCTCCAATCAGCCCCAGCATTTT. It yields the protein CASSELGSNQPQHF.

This sequence joins TRBV4-3 and TRBJ2-2; D gene unclear. V was clipped by 1 base and J by 6 bases, with 6 bases between them. The V gene's germline CDR1 is LGHNA and CDR2 YSLEER. This CDR3 region has 13 residues. CDR3 loop: CASSQGPSGELFF. Written as DNA, the CDR3 is TGCGCCAGCAGCCAAGGCCCATCCGGGGAGCTGTTTTTT.

V and J are TRBV11-2 and TRBJ2-7; D possibly corresponds to TRBD1 (6 bases). Per germline, CDR1 SGHAT and CDR2 FQNNGV. The ends were cut back, 4 bases at V and 2 bases at J, with 21 bases in the middle. The CDR3 totals 17 residues. The CDR3 DNA follows: TGTGCCAGCAGCTGGCCCCTCGGACAGAAGAATACCTACGAGCAGTACTTC. This translates into CASSWPLGQKNTYEQYF.

This clone was seen only a few times. In DNA, the CDR3 is TGTGCCAGCAGCGTAGGGCTAGCGGCCGCCTACGAGCAGTACTTC. It is translated as CASSVGLAAAYEQYF. The rearrangement joins TRBV9 to TRBJ2-7, with 7 bases matching TRBD2. The J segment lost 2 bases and the V segment lost 0 bases, leaving 5 bases of the junction unmatched. Per the germline V gene, CDR1 is SGDLS and CDR2 is YYNGEE. The CDR3 extends over 15 amino acids.

J is TRBJ1-4 and V is TRBV28; D gene uncertain. Trimming took 6 bases from V and 8 from J, leaving 13 bases between them. The CDR3 is made up of 13 amino acids. Germline V CDR1 and CDR2: MDHEN, SYDVKM. Written as DNA, the CDR3 is TGTGCCAGCAGCTCCCCCGGTGGGGAAAAACTGTTTTTT. It is translated as CASSSPGGEKLFF.

This clone came up a few times. The chain recombines TRBV21-1 with TRBJ1-1; the DNA was not used to check the table's D call, TRBD1. TRBV21-1 is a known pseudogene. This CDR3 has 14 amino acids. The DNA of the CDR3 is TGTGCCAGCAGCAAAGGACAGGGGTTTCCTGAAGCTTTCTTT. This codes for CASSKGQGFPEAFF.